This TCR beta chain was sequenced during a study of shared T cell receptors in the human thymus. Assay used: immunoSEQ multiplex PCR; TCRdb lists only in-frame clones, some missing. The sample has some 720,000 clones, over 75% seen once. The germline V gene has CDR1 SGHTA and CDR2 FQGNSA. This CDR3 contains 15 residues. Trimming cost V 5 bases and J 1 base, with 12 bases left between them. This sample was shared with a second study, whose subject was human thymus T cells. That investigation notes: Those donating were healthy Finnish infants in corrective surgery for congenital heart defects. Corrective cardiac operations yielded the resected thymus tissue. Related research reported highly overlapping thymic repertoires among unrelated individuals.

The source of this sequence is a boy under two years old with a congenital heart defect. The source material was thymocytes. This chain links TRBV7-2 with TRBJ2-1, with a weak D call TRBD1 (6 bases). The CDR3 nucleotides read TGTGCCAGCAGCGCTCCGGGACAATCCTACAATGAGCAGTTCTTC. Translating gives CASSAPGQSYNEQFF.